The 3 T cell receptor beta chains given below trace back to one sample, sequenced in a study of shared clonotypes between healthy human individuals. Repertoires were generated with immunoSEQ multiplex PCR, while TCRdb's copy carries only in-frame clones and drops some. The sample shows over a million clones, about 80% of them seen only once. The sequenced sample was memory CD4+ T cells from PBMCs. Documented subset: CD45RA-negative fraction. The source of these receptors is a man younger than 30 in good health. Some clones in this sample may be carry-over from other donors' samples.

The gene calls are TRBV18 and TRBJ1-2; a possible D gene is TRBD1 (6 bases). The CDR3 length is 15 residues. With 5 bases removed from V and 7 bases from J, the gap between germline ends came to 20 bases. Germline assignment: CDR1 KGHSH and CDR2 LQKENI. The chain's CDR3 is CASSALTGGHTGYTF. The DNA for the CDR3 is TGTGCCAGCTCAGCCCTGACGGGGGGCCATACTGGCTACACCTTC.

This sequence joins TRBV10-3 and TRBJ2-5; no reliable D call. The CDR3 consists of 15 residues. The germline V gene has CDR1 ENHRY and CDR2 SYGVKD. Trimming took 3 bases from V and 3 from J, leaving 14 bases between them. CDR3 nucleotide sequence: TGTGCCATCAGTGAAGGTCAGCTACTCAAAGAGACCCAGTACTTC. Translating it yields CAISEGQLLKETQYF.

Notes on this clone: Because the CDR3's place on the DNA is in doubt, the DNA is left out and the CDR3 is given as listed by TCRdb. This chain uses TRBV7-2 with TRBJ2-7; the table's D call, TRBD2, was not checked against the DNA. Germline V gene lookup returns CDR1 SGHTA and CDR2 FQGNSA. The CDR3 contains 16 residues when both ends are counted. This chain's CDR3 is CASSFGAGSSTYEQYF.